A selection of T cell receptor beta chains follows, all from one sample in a study of shared clonotypes between healthy human individuals. Clones were read by immunoSEQ multiplex PCR, and TCRdb kept only the in-frame ones, dropping some. The table shows about 550,000 clones, with nearly 97% occurring only once. The sample was naive CD8+ T cells sorted from blood. The receptors here all came from a woman younger than 45 in good health. Both conserved end residues are part of each CDR3. A D gene is named only where the DNA matches it firmly. The size of a clone is reported for some rows only, either as once, few or many, or as a class for expanded clones.

V gene	J gene	CDR3 length	D gene	clone size	CDR3 protein	CDR3 DNA
TRBV6-1	TRBJ2-7	15	TRBD2	NA	CASSLWTSGSGEQYF	TGTGCCAGCAGTCTGTGGACTAGCGGGAGTGGAGAGCAGTACTTC
TRBV29-1	TRBJ2-1	13	TRBD1	NA	CSVFDGTVNEQFF	TGCAGCGTTTTCGACGGGACAGTCAATGAGCAGTTCTTC
TRBV10-2	TRBJ2-3	16	NA	NA	CASSGGLSPSTDTQYF	TGCGCCAGCAGCGGTGGACTCTCCCCGAGCACAGATACGCAGTATTTT
TRBV7-9	TRBJ2-1	16	TRBD1	NA	CASSLSGRGLGYEQFF	TGTGCCAGCAGCTTGAGTGGCAGGGGGCTTGGGTATGAGCAGTTCTTC
TRBV6-5	TRBJ1-1	14	NA	NA	CASSPGEGDTEAFF	TGTGCCAGCAGTCCCGGGGAGGGGGACACTGAAGCTTTCTTT
TRBV7-8	TRBJ1-3	15	NA	NA	CASSPSRISGNTIYF	TGTGCCAGCAGCCCTTCAAGGATATCTGGAAACACCATATATTTT
TRBV7-9	TRBJ1-1	19	NA	NA	CASSTYPDREIQRDTEAFF	TGTGCCAGCAGCACATACCCCGACCGAGAGATACAGAGGGACACTGAAGCTTTCTTT
TRBV4-2	TRBJ2-7	15	NA	NA	CASREEPSGAYEQYF	TGTGCCAGCAGGGAAGAGCCCAGCGGAGCGTACGAGCAGTACTTC
TRBV9	TRBJ1-1	14	NA	few	CASSVEWVGTEAFF	TGTGCCAGCAGCGTAGAGTGGGTGGGCACTGAAGCTTTCTTT
TRBV7-8	TRBJ2-7	16	TRBD2	NA	CASSLVAGGISYEQYF	TGTGCCAGCAGCCTAGTGGCGGGAGGGATCTCCTACGAGCAGTACTTC
TRBV7-9	TRBJ2-2	18	TRBD2	NA	CASSPGLAGGPITGELFF	TGTGCCAGCAGCCCTGGACTAGCGGGAGGGCCAATCACCGGGGAGCTGTTTTTT
TRBV5-1	TRBJ2-7	16	NA	NA	CASSLDRAYTTYEQYF	TGCGCCAGCAGCTTGGACAGAGCTTATACTACCTACGAGCAGTACTTC
TRBV7-9	TRBJ1-5	14	TRBD1	NA	CASSPDRADQPQHF	TGTGCCAGCAGCCCAGACAGGGCCGATCAGCCCCAGCATTTT
TRBV11-3	TRBJ2-7	13	NA	NA	CASSSGLGYEQYF	TGTGCCAGCAGCTCGGGACTGGGCTACGAGCAGTACTTC
TRBV21-1	TRBJ2-3	15	NA	NA	CASSKNRELTDTQYF	TGTGCCAGCAGCAAAAACCGGGAACTCACAGATACGCAGTATTTT
TRBV25-1	TRBJ2-7	14	NA	NA	CASGGGGPSHEQYF	TGTGCCAGCGGTGGAGGGGGACCATCCCACGAGCAGTACTTC
TRBV19	TRBJ2-1	15	NA	once	CASRLVEGAYNEQFF	TGTGCCAGTAGACTTGTGGAGGGGGCCTACAATGAGCAGTTCTTC
TRBV4-2	TRBJ1-5	16	TRBD1	NA	CASSQSPGQTNQPQHF	TGTGCCAGCAGCCAATCCCCGGGACAGACTAATCAGCCCCAGCATTTT
TRBV15	TRBJ1-2	10	NA	few	CATRLGYYTF	TGTGCCACCAGATTGGGCTACTACACCTTC
TRBV19	TRBJ2-3	15	NA	NA	CASSIASRNTDTQYF	TGTGCCAGTAGTATAGCAAGTAGAAACACAGATACGCAGTATTTT
TRBV4-2	TRBJ2-7	18	TRBD1	NA	CASSQDWGTGRYEVEQYF	TGTGCCAGCAGCCAAGATTGGGGGACAGGGAGGTATGAGGTCGAGCAGTACTTC
TRBV27	TRBJ2-2	17	TRBD2	NA	CASSLGTSGRKPGELFF	TGTGCCAGCAGTTTGGGGACTAGCGGGAGAAAGCCCGGGGAGCTGTTTTTT
TRBV27	TRBJ2-1	15	TRBD2	NA	CASSLAGLDYNEQFF	TGTGCCAGCAGTCTTGCGGGACTAGACTACAATGAGCAGTTCTTC
TRBV5-4	TRBJ2-7	14	TRBD2	NA	CASSSGTSPYEQYF	TGTGCCAGCAGCTCCGGGACTAGTCCCTACGAGCAGTACTTC
TRBV19	TRBJ1-2	13	NA	NA	CASSIMQFYGYTF	TGTGCCAGTAGTATCATGCAGTTCTATGGCTACACCTTC
TRBV28	TRBJ1-5	18	NA	NA	CASSTELRSGYSNQPQHF	TGTGCCAGCAGCACGGAACTTAGATCGGGGTATAGCAATCAGCCCCAGCATTTT
TRBV4-1	TRBJ2-7	14	TRBD1	NA	CASSQTRDSYEQYF	TGCGCCAGCAGCCAAACCCGGGACAGTTACGAGCAGTACTTC
TRBV11-1	TRBJ2-5	14	TRBD2	NA	CASSPRRGQETQYF	TGTGCCAGCAGCCCCCGGCGGGGGCAAGAGACCCAGTACTTC